The rows below give T cell receptor beta chains drawn from one sample of a study of blood T cell repertoires in COVID-19. The table came from immunoSEQ multiplex PCR; TCRdb's copy has only in-frame clones and leaves some out. This table holds about 220,000 clones, 82% found once. Sequenced sample: PBMCs or T cells enriched from blood (not recorded which). These receptors were taken from a woman aged 60-70 years who had recovered from COVID-19. The CDR3 runs from the conserved cysteine through the conserved F or W. The order of the fields is J gene, clone size, D gene, V gene, CDR3 DNA, CDR3 protein. D genes are given only for firm matches. Clone size appears in some rows only: once, few, many, or a class for an expanded clone.

>TRBJ2-4|few|TRBD2|TRBV4-3
TGCGCCAGCAGCCAAGGGACTAGCGGGGAGATAGCCAAAAACATTCAGTACTTC
CASSQGTSGEIAKNIQYF
>TRBJ1-1|few|TRBD1|TRBV6-5
TGTGCCAGCAGTTACTACCTGGACAGGGAAGCTTTCTTT
CASSYYLDREAFF
>TRBJ2-7|once|.|TRBV7-6
TGTGCCAGCAGCCCAACTTTGGGAGATTACGAGCAGTACTTC
CASSPTLGDYEQYF
>TRBJ1-5|.|.|TRBV10-3
TGTGCCATCAGTTTAGACGGACACAATCAGCCCCAGCATTTT
CAISLDGHNQPQHF
>TRBJ2-2|.|TRBD1|TRBV5-4
TGTGCCAGCAGCTTGGCCGGGGCAGGGGGCCTCACCGGGGAGCTGTTTTTT
CASSLAGAGGLTGELFF
>TRBJ1-2|.|.|TRBV29-1
TGCAGCGTTGAGCACTCGATAAACTGGGGCTACACCTTC
CSVEHSINWGYTF
>TRBJ1-2|.|TRBD1|TRBV27
TGTGCCAGCAGTATAAGGGACAGGGGATTCGGCTACACCTTC
CASSIRDRGFGYTF
>TRBJ1-1|.|TRBD1|TRBV5-1
TGCGCCAGCAGCACCGGGACAGAAAACACTGAAGCTTTCTTT
CASSTGTENTEAFF
>TRBJ2-1|.|TRBD2|TRBV2
TGTGCCAGCAGTGGAGCGGGAGCGTACAATGAGCAGTTCTTC
CASSGAGAYNEQFF
>TRBJ1-2|.|.|TRBV11-2
TGTGCCAGCAGCTTAGAGGGAGACGTGCGGGGCTATGGCTACACCTTC
CASSLEGDVRGYGYTF
>TRBJ2-7|.|TRBD2|TRBV5-1
TGCGCCAGCAGCTTAACGGGAGGGCCTTCCTACGAGCAGTACTTC
CASSLTGGPSYEQYF
>TRBJ2-2|.|.|TRBV7-8
TGTGCCAGCAGCTTAGCGGGGGGGCCCGGGGAGCTGTTTTTT
CASSLAGGPGELFF
>TRBJ2-1|.|.|TRBV19
TGTGCCAGTAGTGAACTACCTACATCCTACAATGAGCAGTTCTTC
CASSELPTSYNEQFF
>TRBJ2-5|.|TRBD2|TRBV3-1/TRBV3-2
TGTGCCAGCAGCCAGCGCGCTAGCGGAAGGCAAGAGACCCAGTACTTC
CASSQRASGRQETQYF
>TRBJ2-2|few|.|TRBV28
TGTGCCAGCAGTCACTCCGTGAACACCGGGGAGCTGTTTTTT
CASSHSVNTGELFF
>TRBJ2-7|.|.|TRBV11-2
TGTGCCAGCAGCTCCCGAGTTAGCGGTCCCCACGAGCAGTACTTC
CASSSRVSGPHEQYF
>TRBJ2-3|.|.|TRBV5-1
TGCGCCAGCAGCTTGGTGGGGTCGGGAATGTCGAATACGCAGTATTTT
CASSLVGSGMSNTQYF
>TRBJ1-6|once|TRBD1|TRBV15
TGTGCCACCAGCGGCAGGGACAGGCCAGATAATTCACCCCTCCACTTT
CATSGRDRPDNSPLHF
>TRBJ1-1|.|.|TRBV25-1
TGTGCCAGCAGTGATCCTCGACAGATGAACACTGAAGCTTTCTTT
CASSDPRQMNTEAFF
>TRBJ2-7|few|TRBD2|TRBV11-2
TGTGCCAGCAGCTTGCCATTCGGGACTAGCGGATACTACGAGCAGTACTTC
CASSLPFGTSGYYEQYF
>TRBJ1-1|.|TRBD1|TRBV18
TGTGCCAGCTCACTACGGGGACAGGGGAGCACCACTGAAGCTTTCTTT
CASSLRGQGSTTEAFF
>TRBJ1-1|.|.|TRBV27
TGTGCCAGCAGCCCCTCCCCCGGCGGTGCTGAAGCTTTCTTT
CASSPSPGGAEAFF
>TRBJ1-1|.|.|TRBV25-1
TGTGCCAGCAGTGACAGTCCGAACACTGAAGCTTTCTTT
CASSDSPNTEAFF
>TRBJ2-3|once|.|TRBV7-2
TGTGCCAGCAGCTTAGATGGAGTGCGGGATACGCAGTATTTT
CASSLDGVRDTQYF
>TRBJ2-1|.|TRBD2|TRBV7-9
TGTGCCAGCGGCATAGCGGGCCGATACAATGAGCAGTTCTTC
CASGIAGRYNEQFF
>TRBJ1-2|.|TRBD1|TRBV11-2
TGTGCCAGCAGCGCTATGCTCCTTAGGGGGCGCAGCTATGGCTACACCTTC
CASSAMLLRGRSYGYTF
>TRBJ2-2|.|.|TRBV4-1
TGCGCCAGCAGCCCGACAGCCAACACCGGGGAGCTGTTTTTT
CASSPTANTGELFF
>TRBJ2-3|.|TRBD2|TRBV11-2
TGTGCCAGCAGCCTTCCGACTAGCCCTAGACCAGATACGCAGTATTTT
CASSLPTSPRPDTQYF
>TRBJ1-2|.|TRBD1|TRBV7-2
TGTGCCAGCAGCTTCGCTGGGACAGGGGGCTATGGCTACACCTTC
CASSFAGTGGYGYTF
>TRBJ1-1|.|TRBD1|TRBV7-9
TGTGCCAGCAGCTGGGACCGGGGACAGGGGAACACTGAAGCTTTCTTT
CASSWDRGQGNTEAFF
>TRBJ1-1|few|.|TRBV15
TGTGCCACCAGCAGAGTCCCACAGGACCTTAACACTGAAGCTTTCTTT
CATSRVPQDLNTEAFF
>TRBJ2-1|once|TRBD2|TRBV4-2
TGTGCCAGCAGCCAAGTCAGCGGCGGGGGACTTTACAATGAGCAGTTCTTC
CASSQVSGGGLYNEQFF